A selection of T cell receptor beta chains follows, all from one sample in a study of shared clonotypes between healthy human individuals. TCRdb keeps only in-frame clones here, not all; method: immunoSEQ multiplex PCR. The sample has approximately 620,000 clones; around 97% are singletons. Source material: naive CD4+ T cells sorted from blood. These receptors were obtained from a woman in her twenties or thirties in good health. CDR3s include the opening cysteine and the closing phenylalanine or tryptophan. Each record gives: D gene, J gene, clone size, V gene, CDR3 DNA, CDR3 protein. D genes are given only for firm matches. Not all rows give a size; the values are once, few, many and, for expanded clones, a class.

>TRBD2|TRBJ2-7|once|TRBV5-1
TGCGCCAGCAGCTTGGAGCGGGATTACGAGCAGTACTTC
CASSLERDYEQYF
>-|TRBJ2-1|-|TRBV5-3
TGTGCCAGAAGCTTAGCTCCTGAGCAGTTCTTC
CARSLAPEQFF
>-|TRBJ2-1|-|TRBV27
TGTGCCAGCAGTTTCGTCGAGGGGACTGAGTACAATGAGCAGTTCTTC
CASSFVEGTEYNEQFF
>TRBD2|TRBJ2-5|-|TRBV10-3
TGTGCCATCAGTGGAGTTGCGGGAGCAGAGACCCAGTACTTC
CAISGVAGAETQYF
>TRBD2|TRBJ2-7|-|TRBV7-9
TGTGCCAGCAGCTATCGAGCGGGAACTTCCGGGCAGTACTTC
CASSYRAGTSGQYF
>-|TRBJ1-5|-|TRBV30
TGTGCCTGGAGTGGGGTCGAACAGCCCCAGCATTTT
CAWSGVEQPQHF
>-|TRBJ2-2|-|TRBV4-1
TGCGCCAGCAGCCAACGGTACCAAGTTACAGCTCACGCGAACACCGGGGAGCTGTTTTTT
CASSQRYQVTAHANTGELFF
>TRBD2|TRBJ2-2|-|TRBV11-2
TGTGCCAGCAGCCCCAGGCGTACTAGCGGGAACACCGGGGAGCTGTTTTTT
CASSPRRTSGNTGELFF
>TRBD1|TRBJ2-7|-|TRBV7-2
TGTGCCAGCAGCTTACAGGGGGATGCCTACGAGCAGTACTTC
CASSLQGDAYEQYF
>-|TRBJ1-1|-|TRBV4-2
TGTGCCAGCAGCCAAGATCGGGCAGGCCAGAGACTAAGAAGGGGTGAAGCTTTCTTT
CASSQDRAGQRLRRGEAFF
>-|TRBJ2-5|-|TRBV7-6
TGTGCCAGCAGCTTATGGGGAATCGAGACCCAGTACTTC
CASSLWGIETQYF
>TRBD2|TRBJ2-7|-|TRBV28
TGTGCCAGCAGCCGAGGGGGGAGCGGGAGGGCTAGCGAGCAGTACTTC
CASSRGGSGRASEQYF
>TRBD2|TRBJ2-2|-|TRBV27
TGTGCCAGCAGTCCCGGACTAGCGGGAGTTTTTGAAACCGGGGAGCTGTTTTTT
CASSPGLAGVFETGELFF
>-|TRBJ2-7|-|TRBV28
TGTGCCAGCAGTTTATACTCCTACGAGCAGTACTTC
CASSLYSYEQYF
>TRBD1|TRBJ2-7|-|TRBV6-1
TGTGCCAGCAGTGCTGGACAGGGGGCCTCCTACGAGCAGTACTTC
CASSAGQGASYEQYF
>-|TRBJ1-1|-|TRBV6-5
TGTGCCAGCAGTTACGGGAGGGACACTGAAGCTTTCTTT
CASSYGRDTEAFF
>-|TRBJ2-7|-|TRBV19
TGTGCCAGTAGTAGCCCTTACGAGCAGTACTTC
CASSSPYEQYF
>TRBD2|TRBJ2-3|-|TRBV29-1
TGCAGCGTTGAAGCCCCTAGCGGGAGTGATACGCAGTATTTT
CSVEAPSGSDTQYF
>-|TRBJ1-3|once|TRBV6-5
TGTGCCAGCAGTTACCAGGGATCCTCTGGAAACACCATATATTTT
CASSYQGSSGNTIYF
>-|TRBJ2-5|-|TRBV5-1
TGCGCCAGCAGCCCCCAGGGATCCCAAGAGACCCAGTACTTC
CASSPQGSQETQYF
>-|TRBJ1-4|-|TRBV9
TGTGCCAGCAGCGTAGGGGCAGACGCAACTAATGAAAAACTGTTTTTT
CASSVGADATNEKLFF
>-|TRBJ2-7|once|TRBV5-1
TGCGCCAGCCTCAGGACGGGTAGTTCCTACGAGCAGTACTTC
CASLRTGSSYEQYF
>TRBD2|TRBJ2-7|-|TRBV6-5
TGTGCCAGCAGTTACGGACTAGCGTCGGTATACGAGCAGTACTTC
CASSYGLASVYEQYF
>TRBD1|TRBJ1-2|-|TRBV7-9
TGTGCCAGCAGCCCTGGGACAGTTCAAGGCTACACCTTC
CASSPGTVQGYTF
>-|TRBJ1-1|-|TRBV6-1
TGTGCCAGCAGTGAAGGATTCGGCAGGGGTAGCACTGAAGCTTTCTTT
CASSEGFGRGSTEAFF
>-|TRBJ2-5|-|TRBV27
TGTGCCAGCAGTCGAAGTAGATCGGAAGAGACCCAGTACTTC
CASSRSRSEETQYF
>TRBD2|TRBJ2-4|-|TRBV7-9
TGTGCCAGCAGCTTATTCCTAGCGGGAGATTGGGGCAAAAACATTCAGTACTTC
CASSLFLAGDWGKNIQYF
>-|TRBJ1-4|-|TRBV5-1
TGCGCCAGCAGCTTGCCGGGATGGGGTGAAAAACTGTTTTTT
CASSLPGWGEKLFF
>-|TRBJ2-5|-|TRBV2
TGTGCCAGCAGTGAAGCAGGGAACGAAGAGACCCAGTACTTC
CASSEAGNEETQYF
>TRBD1|TRBJ2-7|once|TRBV28
TGTGCCAGCCTCCCCGGGACAGGGATTTTCTACGGGCAGTACTTC
CASLPGTGIFYGQYF
>-|TRBJ1-5|-|TRBV4-1
TGCGCCAGCAGCCAAGTGGCGGGTAGCAATCAGCCCCAGCATTTT
CASSQVAGSNQPQHF
>-|TRBJ2-7|-|TRBV28
TGTGCCAGCAGGGACAGAACCTACGAGCAGTACTTC
CASRDRTYEQYF
>TRBD2|TRBJ2-7|once|TRBV6-1
TGTGCCAGCAGTGTTGGGGACTACATATACGAGCAGTACTTC
CASSVGDYIYEQYF
>-|TRBJ1-1|once|TRBV13
TGTGCCAGCAGCTTAGACGGGATGAACACTGAAGCTTTCTTT
CASSLDGMNTEAFF
>-|TRBJ2-1|-|TRBV10-1
TGCGCCAGCAGTGAGTCCTTTATGGGACCCTACAATGAGCAGTTCTTC
CASSESFMGPYNEQFF
>TRBD1|TRBJ2-5|-|TRBV5-4
TGTGCCAGCAGCCCCGGGACAGGGGGAGAGACCCAGTACTTC
CASSPGTGGETQYF
>-|TRBJ2-4|-|TRBV29-1
TGCAGCGCTGCAGGGGACGGGGAGGGTCGCAAAAACATTCAGTACTTC
CSAAGDGEGRKNIQYF
>-|TRBJ2-3|-|TRBV28
TGTGCCAGCAGTTTGGGACGCGGCCGTGGAATGGTAGATACGCAGTATTTT
CASSLGRGRGMVDTQYF
>-|TRBJ1-2|-|TRBV29-1
TGCAGCGTTGAAAGGGGGTCTAACTATGGCTACACCTTC
CSVERGSNYGYTF
>-|TRBJ2-7|-|TRBV2
TGTGCCAGCAGTGAGCAGGGTCATGTCGAGCAGTACTTC
CASSEQGHVEQYF
>-|TRBJ1-1|-|TRBV7-3
TGTGCCAGCAGCCCAACACCGAACACTGAAGCTTTCTTT
CASSPTPNTEAFF
>TRBD1|TRBJ2-7|-|TRBV6-5
TGTACCAGCAGTTTAACCGGGACAGGGATCCACGAGCAGTACTTC
CTSSLTGTGIHEQYF
>TRBD1|TRBJ2-3|-|TRBV7-6
TGTGCCAGCAGCCAGGGGACAGGGAGGCAGAAAACGCAGTATTTT
CASSQGTGRQKTQYF
>TRBD2|TRBJ2-1|-|TRBV28
TGTGCCAGCAGTCGGACTAGCGGGAGCTCCTACAATGAGCAGTTCTTC
CASSRTSGSSYNEQFF
>TRBD1|TRBJ2-7|-|TRBV28
TGTGCCAGCAGCCAACCGGGGACAGGCCGCTACGAGCAGTACTTC
CASSQPGTGRYEQYF
>TRBD2|TRBJ2-1|-|TRBV19
TGTGCCAGTACCCGGCTAGCGGGCCCCAATGAGCAGTTCTTC
CASTRLAGPNEQFF
>-|TRBJ2-2|-|TRBV27
TGTGCCAGCAGTTTTGGGCCCAGGGTCGACACCGGGGAGCTGTTTTTT
CASSFGPRVDTGELFF
>-|TRBJ2-3|-|TRBV9
TGTGCAGAACCCCCACTAGTACGGTATCTTCAGGCAGATACGCAGTATTTT
CAEPPLVRYLQADTQYF
>-|TRBJ2-7|-|TRBV28
TGTGCCAGCAGGTTGCGGGGCTATTACGAGCAGTACTTC
CASRLRGYYEQYF
>TRBD1|TRBJ1-3|once|TRBV13
TGTGCCAGCAGCTTAGTGCGTACAGGGGGCTTCTTAAGAAACACCATATATTTT
CASSLVRTGGFLRNTIYF